This TCR beta chain was captured by sequencing in a study of identical twins. Study results and limitations: The degree of excess twin sharing was weaker in beta out-of-frame sequences.

TCRdb re-analysed the 5' RACE reads in MiXCR, keeping a single row per CDR3 protein. Counted here are a few hundred thousand distinct CDR3 sequences, 9.6% occurring once; the ten biggest clones make up 2.5% to 3.5%. Germline CDR1 reads SGHTA; CDR2 reads FQGNSA. There are 15 residues in the CDR3. V was clipped by 2 bases and J by 2 bases; unmatched bases: 2. Turning to this clonotype: Its target is not known.

This same sample was also part of a study on yellow fever vaccine responses in identical twins.

The genes are TRBV7-2 and TRBJ2-1, with 8 bases matching TRBD1. The sequence derives from a woman aged 18-29 years in good health. The source material was PBMCs. CDR3 coding DNA: TGTGCCAGCAGCTTACCACAGGGGGCCTACAATGAGCAGTTCTTC. This codes for CASSLPQGAYNEQFF.